What follows are 15 T cell receptor beta chains derived from one specimen sequenced in a study of OX40 agonist ivuxolimab in advanced cancers. Clones were read by immunoSEQ multiplex PCR, and TCRdb kept only the in-frame ones, dropping some. This sample has around 60,000 clones; roughly 91% occur once, and the top ten carry about 0.77%. This sample comprised CD4+ or CD8+ T cells sorted from blood, obtained in a trial of the OX40 agonist ivuxolimab. These TCRs come from an adult with an advanced solid tumor such as melanoma, head and neck, liver or kidney cancer.

This sequence joins TRBV5-1 and TRBJ1-2, with 7 nucleotides matching TRBD1. The length of the CDR3 is 15 residues. Unmatched junction bases numbered 9, after V lost 1 base and J lost 6 bases. Germline V gives CDR1 SGHRS, CDR2 YFSETQ. The CDR3: CASSLSGGESDGYTF. Written as DNA, the CDR3 is TGCGCCAGCAGCTTGTCAGGGGGAGAGTCCGATGGCTACACCTTC.

This chain uses TRBV9 with TRBJ2-1, with D possibly being TRBD1 (6 bases). The CDR3 length is 13 residues. Germline CDR1 reads SGDLS; CDR2 reads YYNGEE. With 0 bases removed from V and 9 bases from J, the gap between germline ends came to 10 bases. As DNA, the CDR3 is TGTGCCAGCAGCGTAGAAACAGGGTTTGAGCAGTTCTTC. Residues: CASSVETGFEQFF.

V gene TRBV12-5 combines with J gene TRBJ1-3, with 8 bases that match TRBD1. Germline trimming cut 2 bases from V and 0 bases from J; bases unmatched to any gene: 9. In germline, CDR1 is LGHNT, CDR2 FRNRAP. The CDR3 length is 18 residues. CDR3 DNA sequence: TGTGCTAGTGGTTTGCATTCGGGACAGGAGAGCTCTGGAAACACCATATATTTT. Translation gives CASGLHSGQESSGNTIYF.

In nucleotides, the CDR3 is TGTGCCAGCAGCGAGGGGGTCGGGGCCAACGTCCTGACTTTC. It is translated as CASSEGVGANVLTF. J is TRBJ2-6 and V is TRBV11-2; D is possibly TRBD1 (6 bases). The CDR3 extends over 14 amino acids. Per germline, CDR1 SGHAT and CDR2 FQNNGV. Trimming removed 5 bases from V and 4 bases from J, with 9 bases in between.

This clone showed up just once. The chain combines TRBV10-3 with TRBJ2-5, with D perhaps TRBD1 (6 bases). Germline CDR1 reads ENHRY; CDR2 reads SYGVKD. V gave up 6 bases and J gave up 4 bases, with 9 bases separating them. The CDR3 has 12 residues. The CDR3 sequence: CAIRGAGETQYF. CDR3 bases: TGTGCCATCAGGGGGGCAGGAGAGACCCAGTACTTC.

The J gene is TRBJ2-2, the V gene TRBV10-2; TRBD2 matches 16 bases. Germline V CDR1 and CDR2: WSHSY, SAAADI. V shed 2 bases, J shed 5 bases, and the junction held 11 bases outside the gene matches. This CDR3 has 20 amino acids. As DNA, the CDR3 is TGCGCCAGCAGTGAGGACCTCGGGACTAGCGGGAGGGCTGAGACCGGGGAGCTGTTTTTT. Its protein product is CASSEDLGTSGRAETGELFF.

This chain uses TRBV5-1 with TRBJ2-3; D not certain. The V end was cut by 0 bases, the J end by 6 bases, with 5 bases between. Germline CDR1 is SGHRS and CDR2 is YFSETQ. This CDR3 has 12 amino acids. The CDR3 bases are TGCGCCAGCAGCTTGGAGTCGGATACGCAGTATTTT. Its protein is CASSLESDTQYF.

This chain connects TRBV6-5 to TRBJ2-3, with D uncertain. There are 13 residues in the CDR3. The germline V gene has CDR1 MNHEY and CDR2 SVGAGI. V was trimmed by 2 bases and J by 2 bases, leaving 5 bases between them. The CDR3 protein is CASSYDLTDTQYF. The CDR3 DNA reads as TGTGCCAGCAGTTACGACCTCACAGATACGCAGTATTTT.

J is TRBJ2-5 and V is TRBV5-1; 8 bases agree with TRBD2. Germline V gene lookup returns CDR1 SGHRS and CDR2 YFSETQ. Losses at the gene ends were 4 bases for V and 5 bases for J; bases not matched to a gene: 10. The CDR3 is 15 residues long. This chain's CDR3 is CASSPYGGAGETQYF. The CDR3, as DNA: TGCGCCAGCAGCCCCTACGGGGGGGCCGGGGAGACCCAGTACTTC. The full variable domain, rest sourced from reference TRBV5-1 and TRBJ2-5, is KAGVTQTPRYLIKTRGQQVTLSCSPISGHRSVSWYQQTPGQGLQFLFEYFSETQRNKGNFPGRFSGRQFSNSRSEMNVSTLELGDSALYLCASSPYGGAGETQYFGPGTRLLVL.

The chain couples TRBV6-6 to TRBJ1-2, with D hard to call. Trimming left V 2 bases short and J 5 bases short, with 12 bases between. The CDR3 spans 14 residues. Germline loops: CDR1 MNHNY, CDR2 SVGAGI (reference sequence). The CDR3 sequence: CASSYVGPGYGYTF. The CDR3 DNA reads as TGTGCCAGCAGTTACGTAGGGCCGGGGTATGGCTACACCTTC.

The chain links TRBV9 to TRBJ2-6, with 7 bases fitting TRBD2. The CDR3 extends over 16 amino acids. CDR1 and CDR2 from the germline V gene are SGDLS and YYNGEE. V trimming: 3 bases; J trimming: 0 bases; junction bases outside the gene matches: 3. This CDR3 reads CASSDGGFSGANVLTF. In nucleotides, the CDR3 is TGTGCCAGCAGCGACGGGGGGTTCTCTGGGGCCAACGTCCTGACTTTC.

This clone was seen a handful of times. The chain couples TRBV7-9 to TRBJ2-7; TRBD2 matches at 10 bases. The CDR3 sequence is 18 residues long. The germline gives CDR1 SEHNR, CDR2 FQNEAQ (reference sequence). The V segment lost 1 base and the J segment 0 bases; nucleotides outside the gene matches: 9. The CDR3 loop is CASSLVRGRLAGSYEQYF. The DNA of the CDR3 is TGTGCCAGCAGCTTAGTAAGAGGGAGACTAGCGGGCTCCTACGAGCAGTACTTC.

The rearrangement joins TRBV5-4 to TRBJ1-3; D remains ambiguous. The V and J ends lost 5 bases and 4 bases respectively, with 7 bases between them. The CDR3 spans 12 residues. Looked up from germline, CDR1 is SGHNT and CDR2 is YYREEE (reference sequence). The CDR3 region has the DNA TGTGCCAGCAGTATACAGGGAAACACCATATATTTT. The encoded protein is CASSIQGNTIYF.

V gene TRBV28 combines with J gene TRBJ1-2; no reliable D call. The CDR3 is 15 residues long. With 4 bases removed from V and 5 bases from J, the gap between germline ends came to 17 bases. Germline loops: CDR1 MDHEN, CDR2 SYDVKM. CDR3: CASSSPPPNEYGYTF. CDR3 nucleotide sequence: TGTGCCAGCAGTTCCCCACCTCCCAATGAGTATGGCTACACCTTC.

The chain joins TRBV7-9 to TRBJ2-1, with 9 nucleotides matching TRBD1. Germline values: CDR1 SEHNR, CDR2 FQNEAQ (reference sequence). J was trimmed by 9 bases and V by 5 bases; bases with no gene match: 11. The CDR3 is made up of 15 amino acids. The CDR3, as DNA: TGTGCCAGCAGCGGGGGGGAAGGGACAGGGCGTGAGCAGTTCTTC. This codes for CASSGGEGTGREQFF.